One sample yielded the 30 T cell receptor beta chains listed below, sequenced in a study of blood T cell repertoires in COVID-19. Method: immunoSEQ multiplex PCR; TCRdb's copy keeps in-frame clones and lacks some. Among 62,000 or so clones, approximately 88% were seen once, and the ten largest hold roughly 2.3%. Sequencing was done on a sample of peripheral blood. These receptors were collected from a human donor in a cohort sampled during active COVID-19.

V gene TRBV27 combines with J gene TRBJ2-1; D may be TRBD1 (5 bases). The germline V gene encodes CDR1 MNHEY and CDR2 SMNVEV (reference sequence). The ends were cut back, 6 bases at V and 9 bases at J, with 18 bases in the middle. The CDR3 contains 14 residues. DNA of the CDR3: TGTGCCAGCAGAACAGGCCTACCCCACGGTGAGCAGTTCTTC. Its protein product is CASRTGLPHGEQFF.

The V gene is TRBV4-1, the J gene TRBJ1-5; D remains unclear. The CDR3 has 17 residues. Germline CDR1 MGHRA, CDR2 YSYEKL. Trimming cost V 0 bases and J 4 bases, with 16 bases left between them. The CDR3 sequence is CASSQDLGRGPNQPQHF. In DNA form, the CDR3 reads TGCGCCAGCAGCCAAGATCTTGGTCGTGGGCCTAATCAGCCCCAGCATTTT.

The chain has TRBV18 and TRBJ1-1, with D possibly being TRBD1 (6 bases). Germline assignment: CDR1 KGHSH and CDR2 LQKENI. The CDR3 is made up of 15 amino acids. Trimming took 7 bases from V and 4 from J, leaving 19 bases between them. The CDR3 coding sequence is TGTGCCAGCTTCCCGGGGGGGGCAGGGATCACTGAAGCTTTCTTT. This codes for CASFPGGAGITEAFF.

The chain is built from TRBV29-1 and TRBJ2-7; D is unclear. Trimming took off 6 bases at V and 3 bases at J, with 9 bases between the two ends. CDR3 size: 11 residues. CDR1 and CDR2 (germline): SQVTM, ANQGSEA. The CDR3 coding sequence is TGCAGCGTGGATACAGTCTACGAGCAGTACTTC. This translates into CSVDTVYEQYF.

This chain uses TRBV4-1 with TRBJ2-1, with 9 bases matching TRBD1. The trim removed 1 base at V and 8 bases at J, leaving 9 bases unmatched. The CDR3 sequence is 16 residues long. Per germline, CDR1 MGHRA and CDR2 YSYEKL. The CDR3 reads CASSQAAGQGIYEQFF. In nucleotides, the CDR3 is TGCGCCAGCAGCCAAGCGGCAGGACAGGGGATCTATGAGCAGTTCTTC.

The CDR3 DNA sequence: TGTGCCAGCAGAGGGGTGGCCTACGAGCAGTACTTC. This encodes CASRGVAYEQYF. V and J are TRBV11-2 and TRBJ2-7, with TRBD1 as a possible D gene (5 bases). The V gene's germline CDR1 is SGHAT and CDR2 FQNNGV. V was cut by 6 bases and J by 2 bases, with 8 bases left in between. The CDR3 has 12 residues.

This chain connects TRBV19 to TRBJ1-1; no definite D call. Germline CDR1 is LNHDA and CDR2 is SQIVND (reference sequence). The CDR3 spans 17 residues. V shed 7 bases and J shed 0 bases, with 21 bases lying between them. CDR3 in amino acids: CASKGGSWGRMNTEAFF. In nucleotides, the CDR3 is TGTGCCAGTAAGGGCGGGTCTTGGGGTCGCATGAACACTGAAGCTTTCTTT.

CDR3 loop: CASSPPGWAEDYEQYF. In DNA, the CDR3 is TGTGCCAGCAGTCCGCCGGGATGGGCGGAGGACTACGAGCAGTACTTC. V is TRBV27 and J is TRBJ2-7, with a weak D call TRBD2 (5 bases). The CDR3 consists of 16 residues. Germline V CDR1 and CDR2: MNHEY, SMNVEV (reference sequence). V dropped 5 bases and J dropped 3 bases, with 20 bases sitting between them.

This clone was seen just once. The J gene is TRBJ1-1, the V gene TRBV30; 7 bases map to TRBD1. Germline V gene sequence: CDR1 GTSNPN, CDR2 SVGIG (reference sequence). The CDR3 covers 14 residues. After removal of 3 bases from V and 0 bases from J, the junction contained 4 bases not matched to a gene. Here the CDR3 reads CAWREGTVNTEAFF. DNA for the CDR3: TGTGCCTGGAGGGAAGGGACAGTGAACACTGAAGCTTTCTTT.

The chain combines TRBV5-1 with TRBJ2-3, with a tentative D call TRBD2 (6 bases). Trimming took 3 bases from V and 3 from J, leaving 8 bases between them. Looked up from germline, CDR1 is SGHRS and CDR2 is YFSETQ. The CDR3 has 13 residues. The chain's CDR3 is CASSSDYTDTQYF. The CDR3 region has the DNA TGCGCCAGCAGCTCGGACTATACAGATACGCAGTATTTT.

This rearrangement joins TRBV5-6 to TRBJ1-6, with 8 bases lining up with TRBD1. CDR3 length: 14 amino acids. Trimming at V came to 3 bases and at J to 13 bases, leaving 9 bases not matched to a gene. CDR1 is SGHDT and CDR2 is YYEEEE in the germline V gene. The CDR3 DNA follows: TGTGCCAGCAGCTCAGGGACAGGCTCTCTTCCCCTCCACTTT. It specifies CASSSGTGSLPLHF.

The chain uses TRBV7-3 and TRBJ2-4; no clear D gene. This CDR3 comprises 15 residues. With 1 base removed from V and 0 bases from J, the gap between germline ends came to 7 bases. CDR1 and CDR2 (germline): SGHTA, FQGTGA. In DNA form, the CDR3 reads TGTGCCAGCAGCTTAAGGGCAGGAGCCAAAAACATTCAGTACTTC. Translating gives CASSLRAGAKNIQYF. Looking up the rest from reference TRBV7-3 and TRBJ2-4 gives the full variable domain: GAGVSQTPSNKVTEKGKYVELRCDPISGHTALYWYRQSLGQGPEFLIYFQGTGAADDSGLPNDRFFAVRPEGSVSTLKIQRTERGDSAVYLCASSLRAGAKNIQYFGAGTRLSVL.

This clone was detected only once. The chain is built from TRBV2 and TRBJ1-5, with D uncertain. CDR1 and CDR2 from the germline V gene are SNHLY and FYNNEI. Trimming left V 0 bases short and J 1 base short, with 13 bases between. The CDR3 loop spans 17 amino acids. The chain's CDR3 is CASSEALRGGSNQPQHF. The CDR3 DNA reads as TGTGCCAGCAGTGAAGCGCTTCGGGGAGGGAGCAATCAGCCCCAGCATTTT.

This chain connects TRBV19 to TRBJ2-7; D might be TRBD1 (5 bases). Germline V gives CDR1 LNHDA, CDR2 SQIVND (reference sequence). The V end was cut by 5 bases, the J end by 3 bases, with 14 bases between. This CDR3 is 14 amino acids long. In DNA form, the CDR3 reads TGTGCCAGTAGTTCCCCGACAAGGGGCTACGAGCAGTACTTC. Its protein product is CASSSPTRGYEQYF.

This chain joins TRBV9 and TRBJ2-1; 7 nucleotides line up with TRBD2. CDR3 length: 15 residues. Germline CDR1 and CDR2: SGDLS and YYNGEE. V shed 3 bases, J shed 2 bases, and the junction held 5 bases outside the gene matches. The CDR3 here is CASSGAGSAYNEQFF. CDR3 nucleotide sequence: TGTGCCAGCAGCGGAGCGGGAAGTGCCTACAATGAGCAGTTCTTC.

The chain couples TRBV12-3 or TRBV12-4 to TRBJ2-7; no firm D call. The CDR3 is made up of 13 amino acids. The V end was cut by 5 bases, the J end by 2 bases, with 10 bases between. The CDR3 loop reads CASSPGPAYEQYF. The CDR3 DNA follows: TGTGCCAGCAGTCCTGGGCCCGCCTACGAGCAGTACTTC.

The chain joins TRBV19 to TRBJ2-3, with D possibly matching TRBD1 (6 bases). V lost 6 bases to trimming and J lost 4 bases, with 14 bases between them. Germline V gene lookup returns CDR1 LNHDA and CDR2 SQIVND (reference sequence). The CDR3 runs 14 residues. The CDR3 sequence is CASSQQGVADTQYF. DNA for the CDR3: TGTGCCAGTAGCCAACAGGGTGTCGCAGATACGCAGTATTTT.

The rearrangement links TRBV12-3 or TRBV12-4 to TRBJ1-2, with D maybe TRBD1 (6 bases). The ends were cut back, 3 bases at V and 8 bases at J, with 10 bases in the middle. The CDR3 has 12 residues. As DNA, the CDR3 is TGTGCCAGCAGTTTGGGGGCAAGGGGCTACACCTTC. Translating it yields CASSLGARGYTF.

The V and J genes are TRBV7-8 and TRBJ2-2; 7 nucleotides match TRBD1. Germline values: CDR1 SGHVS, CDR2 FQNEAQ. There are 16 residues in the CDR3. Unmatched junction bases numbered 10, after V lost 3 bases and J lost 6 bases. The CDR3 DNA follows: TGTGCCAGCAGCTTGGCGACAGGGCGAGGGCCCGGGGAGCTGTTTTTT. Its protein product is CASSLATGRGPGELFF. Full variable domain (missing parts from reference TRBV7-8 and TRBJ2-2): GAGVSQSPRYKVAKRGQDVALRCDPISGHVSLFWYQQALGQGPEFLTYFQNEAQLDKSGLPSDRFFAERPEGSVSTLKIQRTQQEDSAVYLCASSLATGRGPGELFFGEGSRLTVL.

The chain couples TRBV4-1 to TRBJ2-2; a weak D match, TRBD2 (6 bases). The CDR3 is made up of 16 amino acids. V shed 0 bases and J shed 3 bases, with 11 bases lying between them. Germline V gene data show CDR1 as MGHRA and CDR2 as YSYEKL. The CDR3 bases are TGCGCCAGCAGCCAAGAAGGAGGGACCTACACCGGGGAGCTGTTTTTT. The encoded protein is CASSQEGGTYTGELFF.

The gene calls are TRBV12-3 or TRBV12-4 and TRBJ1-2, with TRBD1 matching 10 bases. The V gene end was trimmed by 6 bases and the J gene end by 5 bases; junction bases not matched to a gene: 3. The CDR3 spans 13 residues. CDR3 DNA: TGTGCCAGCAGCCAGGGACAGGGGTATGGCTACACCTTC. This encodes CASSQGQGYGYTF.

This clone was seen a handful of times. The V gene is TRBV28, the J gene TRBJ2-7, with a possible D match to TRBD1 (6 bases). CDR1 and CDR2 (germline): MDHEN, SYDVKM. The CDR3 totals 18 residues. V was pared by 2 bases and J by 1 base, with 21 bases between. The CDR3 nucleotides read TGTGCCAGCAGTTTAGGTGCTTTGGGGGACACTTTATCCTACGAGCAGTACTTC. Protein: CASSLGALGDTLSYEQYF.

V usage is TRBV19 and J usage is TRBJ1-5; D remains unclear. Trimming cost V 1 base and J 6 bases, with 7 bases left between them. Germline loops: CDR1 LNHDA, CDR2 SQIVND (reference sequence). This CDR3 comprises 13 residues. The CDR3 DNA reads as TGTGCCAGTAGTATAGCTTTAGTTCAGCCCCAGCATTTT. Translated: CASSIALVQPQHF.

The CDR3 DNA reads TGTGCCAGCAGTCCAACTTGGGACTCTAGCTCCTATAATTCACCCCTCCACTTT. Residues: CASSPTWDSSSYNSPLHF. V and J are TRBV7-8 and TRBJ1-6; the D gene is possibly TRBD1 (5 bases). Germline values: CDR1 SGHVS, CDR2 FQNEAQ. V shed 6 bases and J shed 0 bases, with 18 bases lying between them. This CDR3 has 18 amino acids.

Here the CDR3 DNA reads TGTGCCAGCAGCCAAGCCGTAAGGGGGCAGCCCCAGCATTTT. Protein product: CASSQAVRGQPQHF. This chain joins TRBV3-1 (or the pseudogene TRBV3-2) and TRBJ1-5; possibly TRBD1 for D (6 bases). Germline V gives CDR1 LGHDT, CDR2 YNNKEL (reference sequence). V lost 1 base and J 7 bases, leaving 11 bases between the germline ends. This CDR3 contains 14 residues.

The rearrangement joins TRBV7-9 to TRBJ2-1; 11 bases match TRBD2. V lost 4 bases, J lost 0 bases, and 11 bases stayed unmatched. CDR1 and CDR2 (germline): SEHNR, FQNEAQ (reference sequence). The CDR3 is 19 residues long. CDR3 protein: CASSSGGTSGYSSYNEQFF. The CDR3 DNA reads TGTGCCAGCAGCTCCGGGGGGACTAGCGGCTACAGCTCCTACAATGAGCAGTTCTTC.

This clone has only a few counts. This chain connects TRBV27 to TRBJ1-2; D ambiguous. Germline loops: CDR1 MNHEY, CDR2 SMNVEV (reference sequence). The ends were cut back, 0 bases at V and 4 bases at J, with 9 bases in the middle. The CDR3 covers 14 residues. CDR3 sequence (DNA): TGTGCCAGCAGTTTATCGATACCGAGCTATGGCTACACCTTC. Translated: CASSLSIPSYGYTF.

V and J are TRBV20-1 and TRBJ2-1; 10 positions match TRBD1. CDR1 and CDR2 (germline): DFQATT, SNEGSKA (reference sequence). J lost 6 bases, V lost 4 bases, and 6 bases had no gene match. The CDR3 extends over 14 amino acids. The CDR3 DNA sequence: TGCAGTGCTACTGACAGGGGGCTTGGCAATGAGCAGTTCTTC. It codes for CSATDRGLGNEQFF.

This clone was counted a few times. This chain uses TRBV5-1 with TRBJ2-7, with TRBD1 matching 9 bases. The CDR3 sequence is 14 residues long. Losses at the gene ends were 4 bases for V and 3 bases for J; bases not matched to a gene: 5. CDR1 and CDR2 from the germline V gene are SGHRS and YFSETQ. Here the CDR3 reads CASSLGTGFYEQYF. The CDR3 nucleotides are TGCGCCAGCAGCCTGGGGACAGGGTTCTACGAGCAGTACTTC.

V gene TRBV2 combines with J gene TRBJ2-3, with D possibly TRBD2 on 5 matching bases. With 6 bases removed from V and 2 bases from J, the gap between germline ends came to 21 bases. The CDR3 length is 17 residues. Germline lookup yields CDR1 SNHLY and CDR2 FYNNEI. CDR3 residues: CASSSIGGVGITDTQYF. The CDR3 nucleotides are TGTGCCAGCAGCTCAATCGGTGGGGTCGGGATCACAGATACGCAGTATTTT.